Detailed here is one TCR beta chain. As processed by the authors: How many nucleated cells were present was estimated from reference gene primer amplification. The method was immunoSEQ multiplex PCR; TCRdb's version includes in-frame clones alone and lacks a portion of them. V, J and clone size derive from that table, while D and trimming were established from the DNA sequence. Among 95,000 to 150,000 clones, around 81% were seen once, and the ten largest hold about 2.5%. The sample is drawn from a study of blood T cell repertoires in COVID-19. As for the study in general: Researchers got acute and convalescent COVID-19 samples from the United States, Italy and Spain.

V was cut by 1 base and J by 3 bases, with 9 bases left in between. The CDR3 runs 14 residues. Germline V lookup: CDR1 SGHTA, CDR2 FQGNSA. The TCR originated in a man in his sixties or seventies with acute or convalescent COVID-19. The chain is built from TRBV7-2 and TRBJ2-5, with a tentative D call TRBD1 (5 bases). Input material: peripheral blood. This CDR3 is CASSLVVREETQYF. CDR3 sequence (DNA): TGTGCCAGCAGCTTAGTGGTCAGGGAAGAGACCCAGTACTTC.